These T cell receptor beta chains were read from a single sample in a study of shared clonotypes between healthy human individuals. TCRdb's copy holds only in-frame clones and misses some; the assay was immunoSEQ multiplex PCR. The data contain 2,500,000 or so clones, roughly 90% of them singletons. The sequenced sample consisted of naive CD4+ T cells from PBMCs. The origin of the receptors is a man aged 18 to 30 in good health. Some clones in this sample may be carry-over from other donors' samples. The CDR3 runs from the conserved cysteine through the conserved F or W. The D gene is left open where the match is weak. Clone sizes are given selectively: once, few, many, or a class where the clone is expanded.

NA	NA	TRBV5-1	TRBJ2-5	TGCGCCAGCAGCTTGGCCGTGGGGCAAGAGACCCAGTACTTC	CASSLAVGQETQYF
TRBD2	NA	TRBV7-3	TRBJ2-1	TGTGCCAGCAGCTTTGGCCTAGCGGGATACAATGAGCAGTTCTTC	CASSFGLAGYNEQFF
TRBD2	NA	TRBV30	TRBJ2-3	TGTGCCTGGAGAGAATCGCGACTAGCGGGATCCACAGATACGCAGTATTTT	CAWRESRLAGSTDTQYF
TRBD1	NA	TRBV5-1	TRBJ1-1	TGCGCCAGCAGCACTGGGACAGCCTACACTGAAGCTTTCTTT	CASSTGTAYTEAFF
NA	NA	TRBV4-3	TRBJ2-2	TGCGCCAGCAGCCAAGATCCCCAGACGAACACCGGGGAGCTGTTTTTT	CASSQDPQTNTGELFF
NA	NA	TRBV6-5	TRBJ1-4	TGTGCCAGCAGTTACAATCGTGAAAAACTGTTTTTT	CASSYNREKLFF
NA	NA	TRBV5-1	TRBJ2-2	TGCGCCAGCAGCTTGAGGGCAGTGAACACCGGGGAGCTGTTTTTT	CASSLRAVNTGELFF
TRBD2	once	TRBV18	TRBJ2-1	TGTGCCAGCTCACCGAGATTAGGGACTAGCGGCGACAATGAGCAGTTCTTC	CASSPRLGTSGDNEQFF
NA	NA	TRBV7-3	TRBJ2-5	TGTGCCAGCAGCTTGGGTGGCGGTCTGGCCCAAGAGACCCAGTACTTC	CASSLGGGLAQETQYF
TRBD1	NA	TRBV5-6	TRBJ1-2	TGTGCCAGCAGCCCCGGACAGGGGCTGCACTATGGCTACACCTTC	CASSPGQGLHYGYTF
NA	NA	TRBV25-1	TRBJ1-1	TGTGCCAGCAGGACGGGCAGCTCGAACACTGAAGCTTTCTTT	CASRTGSSNTEAFF
NA	few	TRBV6-5	TRBJ2-2	TGTGCCAGCAGGCGCTACACCGGGGAGCTGTTTTTT	CASRRYTGELFF
TRBD2	NA	TRBV6-1	TRBJ2-1	TGTGCCAGCAGTGAATTCCCTAGCGGGGTCAATGAGCAGTTCTTC	CASSEFPSGVNEQFF
TRBD1	NA	TRBV6-1	TRBJ2-5	TGTGCCAGCAGGGCGGCAGGGGGCCTGGAGACCCAGTACTTC	CASRAAGGLETQYF
NA	NA	TRBV18	TRBJ2-5	TGTGCCAGCTCATCGTCCAGGCAAGAGACCCAGTACTTC	CASSSSRQETQYF
NA	NA	TRBV28	TRBJ2-7	TGTGCCACCGAAAAAGGTGGATCCTCCTACGAGCAGTACTTC	CATEKGGSSYEQYF
TRBD1	NA	TRBV4-2	TRBJ2-7	TGTGCCAGCAGCCAGAGGAAGGGACAGGGAACACGAACCTACGAGCAGTACTTC	CASSQRKGQGTRTYEQYF
NA	once	TRBV2	TRBJ2-1	TGTGCCAGCAGTGATGGCAGAGACAATGAGCAGTTCTTC	CASSDGRDNEQFF
TRBD1	NA	TRBV6-5	TRBJ1-4	TGTGCCAGCAGTTACTACGGACAGGGCAAACTGTTTTTT	CASSYYGQGKLFF
NA	NA	TRBV9	TRBJ2-5	TGTGCCAGCAGCGTAGAGGGCAGGCGTCTTCCCTGGGGAGAGACCCAGTACTTC	CASSVEGRRLPWGETQYF
NA	NA	TRBV5-1	TRBJ1-2	TGCGCCAGCAGCCCCTTCGGAGGGGGAGAGGGCTACACCTTC	CASSPFGGGEGYTF
TRBD1	once	TRBV10-3	TRBJ2-3	TGTGCCATCAGTCCGACCCTATCCCAGGGGGCTAGCACAGATACGCAGTATTTT	CAISPTLSQGASTDTQYF
NA	NA	TRBV23-1	TRBJ2-7	TGCGCCAGCAGTCATGTGGGGACTGCCCTCTACGAGCAGTACTTC	CASSHVGTALYEQYF
NA	NA	TRBV7-2	TRBJ2-3	TGTGCCAGCAGCCCAGGTACAGATACGCAGTATTTT	CASSPGTDTQYF
NA	NA	TRBV28	TRBJ1-2	TGTGCCAGCAGTTTATCTGCAAGGATCTATGGCTACACCTTC	CASSLSARIYGYTF
TRBD1	NA	TRBV19	TRBJ1-1	TGTGCCAGTAGTACCACCCCGAACAGGGGGTTCACTGAAGCTTTCTTT	CASSTTPNRGFTEAFF
NA	NA	TRBV2	TRBJ1-2	TGTGCCAGCAGTGCAACAGTCTCTAACTATGGCTACACCTTC	CASSATVSNYGYTF
NA	once	TRBV29-1	TRBJ2-7	TGCAGCGTTTCAGAGGGGGGGACAGGCTACGAGCAGTACTTC	CSVSEGGTGYEQYF
NA	NA	TRBV28	TRBJ1-2	TGTGCCAGCAGTCTCGGGGACTATGGCTACACCTTC	CASSLGDYGYTF
NA	NA	TRBV5-1	TRBJ2-1	TGCGCCAGCAGCTTGGACTTATACAATGAGCAGTTCTTC	CASSLDLYNEQFF
NA	NA	TRBV7-2	TRBJ2-6	TGTGCCAGCAGCTTAGTAGGTCCCTCTGGGGCCAACGTCCTGACTTTC	CASSLVGPSGANVLTF
TRBD1	NA	TRBV18	TRBJ1-2	TGTGCCAGCTCACCACCGAACAGGGGGTATGGCTACACCTTC	CASSPPNRGYGYTF
NA	NA	TRBV5-1	TRBJ1-5	TGCGCCAGCAGCCTCGACCACGGCAATCAGCCCCAGCATTTT	CASSLDHGNQPQHF
TRBD2	NA	TRBV27	TRBJ2-3	TGTGCCAGCAGTTTAGTCCGGACTAGCGGTAGCACAGATACGCAGTATTTT	CASSLVRTSGSTDTQYF
NA	once	TRBV11-2	TRBJ2-7	TGTGCCAGCAGCCAAAGCCGGGGAGGTTACGAGCAGTACTTC	CASSQSRGGYEQYF
TRBD2	once	TRBV4-1	TRBJ2-1	TGCGCCAGCAGCCAGGCCTGGCGAACTAGCGGGAGTTCTGATGAGCAGTTCTTC	CASSQAWRTSGSSDEQFF
NA	NA	TRBV28	TRBJ2-7	TGTGCCAGCAGTTTGCCGACAGTAGGGATCTACGAGCAGTACTTC	CASSLPTVGIYEQYF
NA	NA	TRBV30	TRBJ2-1	TGTGCCTGGAGTCTTGGCGGTCCATACAATGAGCAGTTCTTC	CAWSLGGPYNEQFF
NA	NA	TRBV7-9	TRBJ2-4	TGTGCCAGCAGCCCCGACTGGGGCAAAAACATTCAGTACTTC	CASSPDWGKNIQYF
TRBD1	NA	TRBV5-1	TRBJ2-7	TGCGCCAGCAGCTCGACAGGGGGCGAGCAGTACTTC	CASSSTGGEQYF
NA	NA	TRBV19	TRBJ2-1	TGTGCCAGTAGTCGGACCTCCGGATCCCAGTTCTTC	CASSRTSGSQFF
NA	NA	TRBV5-8	TRBJ1-2	TGTGCCAGCGGTGACAGGCGGGGGTATGGCTACACCTTC	CASGDRRGYGYTF
TRBD1	NA	TRBV30	TRBJ2-3	TGTGCCTGGAGTGCCGGGACAGGGGAATCGGATACGCAGTATTTT	CAWSAGTGESDTQYF
TRBD2	NA	TRBV5-1	TRBJ2-2	TGCGCCAGCGGCGAAACTAGCGGATCCACCGGGGAGCTGTTTTTT	CASGETSGSTGELFF
NA	NA	TRBV28	TRBJ1-5	TGTGCCAGCAGTTTACCGGCTTATAGCAATCAGCCCCAGCATTTT	CASSLPAYSNQPQHF
NA	NA	TRBV5-6	TRBJ1-2	TGTGCCAGCAGCTTACGGGTTAACTATGGCTACACCTTC	CASSLRVNYGYTF
NA	NA	TRBV5-1	TRBJ2-1	TGCGCCAGCAGCCTAGGGACGGACCTGATGGCCTACAATGAGCAGTTCTTC	CASSLGTDLMAYNEQFF
NA	NA	TRBV6-1	TRBJ2-5	TGTGCCAGCAGTGATAATCCTGCTCACCTGGGGGAGACCCAGTACTTC	CASSDNPAHLGETQYF